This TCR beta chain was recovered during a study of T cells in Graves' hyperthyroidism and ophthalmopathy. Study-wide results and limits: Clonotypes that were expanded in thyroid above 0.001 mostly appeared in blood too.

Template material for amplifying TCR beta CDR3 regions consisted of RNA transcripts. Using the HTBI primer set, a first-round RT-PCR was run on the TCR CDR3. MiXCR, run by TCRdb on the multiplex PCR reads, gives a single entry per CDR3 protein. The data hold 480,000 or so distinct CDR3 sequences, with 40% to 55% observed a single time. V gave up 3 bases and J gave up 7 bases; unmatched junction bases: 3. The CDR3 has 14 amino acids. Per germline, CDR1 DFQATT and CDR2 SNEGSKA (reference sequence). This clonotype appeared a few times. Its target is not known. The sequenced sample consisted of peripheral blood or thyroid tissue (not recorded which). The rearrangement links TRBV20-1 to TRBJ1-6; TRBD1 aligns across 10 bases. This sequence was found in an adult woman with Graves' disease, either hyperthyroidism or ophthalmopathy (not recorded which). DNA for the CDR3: TGCAGTGCTAGCTGGACAGGGGGAAATTCACCCCTCCACTTT. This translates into CSASWTGGNSPLHF.